Reported below is one T cell receptor (beta chain). TCRdb recomputed calls from the reads with MiXCR, one row per CDR3 protein. The data contain around 490,000 distinct CDR3 sequences, about 30% of them singletons. This sample stems from a study of T cell repertoires in cytomegalovirus infection. The germline V and J ends were trimmed by 6 bases and 2 bases, with 14 bases remaining between them. The CDR3 length is 14 residues. Per the germline V gene, CDR1 is KGHSH and CDR2 is LQKENI. Sequencing used PBMCs. V gene TRBV18 combines with J gene TRBJ2-7; a weak D match, TRBD2 (5 bases). The receptor was derived from a human donor in good health (CMV status not recorded). Some clones in this sample may be carry-over from other donors' samples. The CDR3 loop reads CASSRSGLTYEQYV. The CDR3 nucleotides read TGTGCCAGCTCGCGGAGCGGATTAACCTACGAGCAGTACGTC.